The clone carrying this T cell receptor (beta chain) was seen more than once but under ten times. The antigen is not known. The use of a sample-barcoded 5' primer and a J-beta primer mix characterized a second PCR of about 6 to 12 cycles. MiXCR, applied by TCRdb to the 5' RACE reads, yields one record per CDR3 protein. The table lists under 800,000 distinct CDR3 sequences, roughly 47% of them singletons, with less than 25% in the top ten. The donors, all healthy, were Caucasians living in Russia, aged about 6 to 95. This specimen belongs to a study of blood T cells in healthy people across ages. Study-wide results and caveats: Estimated diversity across one million T cells was deemed an underestimate.

Per germline, CDR1 SGDLS and CDR2 YYNGEE. V shed 4 bases and J shed 1 base, with 12 bases lying between them. The CDR3 contains 14 residues. The specimen sequenced was blood. The V gene is TRBV9, the J gene TRBJ2-7, with D possibly matching TRBD1 (6 bases). The receptor was derived from a woman between 55 and 75 years old in good health. This chain's CDR3 is CASSRTVASYEQYF. In DNA form, the CDR3 reads TGTGCCAGCAGCCGGACAGTAGCATCCTACGAGCAGTACTTC. Filled out from reference TRBV9 and TRBJ2-7, the complete variable domain reads DSGVTQTPKHLITATGQRVTLRCSPRSGDLSVYWYQQSLDQGLQFLIQYYNGEERAKGNILERFSAQQFPDLHSELNLSSLELGDSALYFCASSRTVASYEQYFGPGTRLTVT.